Following are 7 T cell receptor beta chains from one sample sequenced in a study of shared clonotypes between healthy human individuals. Repertoires were generated with immunoSEQ multiplex PCR, while TCRdb's copy carries only in-frame clones and drops some. The table lists more than 1.2 million clones, approximately 98.5% of them singletons. Sequencing used naive CD4+ T cells sorted from blood. Noted subset: CD45RA+ positively selected. The receptors stem from a man aged 25-45 years in good health.

The chain carries TRBV28 and TRBJ2-6; D is uncertain. Trimming stripped 5 bases from V and 0 bases from J, with 14 bases between. Per the germline V gene, CDR1 is MDHEN and CDR2 is SYDVKM. CDR3 length: 17 residues. The CDR3: CASSPSFLPSGANVLTF. CDR3 DNA sequence: TGTGCCAGCAGTCCCTCATTTCTACCCTCTGGGGCCAACGTCCTGACTTTC. The variable domain in full, with the rest retrieved from reference TRBV28 and TRBJ2-6, is DVKVTQSSRYLVKRTGEKVFLECVQDMDHENMFWYRQDPGLGLRLIYFSYDVKMKEKGDIPEGYSVSREKKERFSLILESASTNQTSMYLCASSPSFLPSGANVLTFGAGSRLTVL.

The rearrangement links TRBV7-8 to TRBJ1-5; 8 bases match TRBD1. This CDR3 is 12 amino acids long. The V gene end was trimmed by 1 base and the J gene end by 13 bases; junction bases not matched to a gene: 3. The germline CDR1 and CDR2 sequences are SGHVS and FQNEAQ. The CDR3 DNA reads TGTGCCAGCAGCTTAGGACAGGGGTCTCAGCATTTT. Its protein product is CASSLGQGSQHF. Variable domain in full (rest from reference TRBV7-8 and TRBJ1-5): GAGVSQSPRYKVAKRGQDVALRCDPISGHVSLFWYQQALGQGPEFLTYFQNEAQLDKSGLPSDRFFAERPEGSVSTLKIQRTQQEDSAVYLCASSLGQGSQHFGDGTRLSIL.

V usage is TRBV19 and J usage is TRBJ2-3, with a tentative D call TRBD1 (5 bases). The ends were cut back, 7 bases at V and 3 bases at J, with 14 bases in the middle. Per germline, CDR1 LNHDA and CDR2 SQIVND (reference sequence). The CDR3 has 14 amino acids. CDR3 sequence (DNA): TGTGCCAGTACAGGGTCCTACGATACAGATACGCAGTATTTT. As protein: CASTGSYDTDTQYF.

The chain combines TRBV10-1 with TRBJ1-1; the D gene is possibly TRBD1 (5 bases). V shed 3 bases and J shed 6 bases, with 11 bases lying between them. CDR1 and CDR2 from the germline V gene are WNHNN and SYGVQD (reference sequence). This CDR3 is built from 13 residues. The CDR3 DNA is TGCGCCAGCAGTGACCCAGGGAGTCCTGAAGCTTTCTTT. It codes for CASSDPGSPEAFF.

The chain is built from TRBV2 and TRBJ2-6, with 12 bases aligning to TRBD2. The CDR3 is 18 amino acids. Germline loops: CDR1 SNHLY, CDR2 FYNNEI. V lost 5 bases, J lost 1 base, and 6 bases stayed unmatched. CDR3 coding DNA: TGTGCCAGCAGTCGCGGACTAGCGGGGTATTCTGGGGCCAACGTCCTGACTTTC. This translates into CASSRGLAGYSGANVLTF. The full variable domain, rest sourced from reference TRBV2 and TRBJ2-6, is EPEVTQTPSHQVTQMGQEVILRCVPISNHLYFYWYRQILGQKVEFLVSFYNNEISEKSEIFDDQFSVERPDGSNFTLKIRSTKLEDSAMYFCASSRGLAGYSGANVLTFGAGSRLTVL.

This clone appeared once. The chain couples TRBV5-8 to TRBJ1-5; D unclear. Trimming pared 1 base from V and 9 bases from J, leaving 11 bases between. Per the germline V gene, CDR1 is SGHTS and CDR2 is YDEGEE. The CDR3 is 13 amino acids. CDR3 in DNA: TGTGCCAGCAGCTTGATCCAGAGCTGGCCCCAGCATTTT. Translated: CASSLIQSWPQHF.

CDR3 nucleotide sequence: TGTGCCAGCCAAAGACAGGGGCGTAATGAAAAACTGTTTTTT. As protein: CASQRQGRNEKLFF. The chain combines TRBV25-1 with TRBJ1-4; 8 nucleotides line up with TRBD1. J lost 4 bases, V lost 8 bases, and 6 bases had no gene match. This CDR3 has 14 amino acids. Germline values: CDR1 MGHDK, CDR2 SYGVNS.